Below, 22 T cell receptor beta chains from the same sample are listed, as sequenced in a study of OX40 agonist ivuxolimab in advanced cancers. The receptor library was made with the immunoSEQ multiplex PCR assay. Not all clones reach the TCRdb copy of this immuneACCESS table, which keeps in-frame sequences only. Checked studies attribute under half of the gap to unresolved V genes and leave the rest unexplained. This sample gives about 73,000 clones in total; about 88% of them show up just once. Jointly, the top ten make up less than 0.9% of the sample. The specimen was CD4+ or CD8+ T cells sorted from blood, collected in a trial of the OX40 agonist ivuxolimab. The receptors come from an adult with an advanced solid tumor such as melanoma, head and neck, liver or kidney cancer.

V is TRBV7-9 and J is TRBJ2-2; D not resolved. Per the germline V gene, CDR1 is SEHNR and CDR2 is FQNEAQ (reference sequence). V dropped 3 bases and J dropped 2 bases, with 7 bases sitting between them. The CDR3 spans 14 residues. The CDR3, as DNA: TGTGCCAGCAGCTTTTCACCCAACACCGGGGAGCTGTTTTTT. It encodes CASSFSPNTGELFF. The full variable domain, its missing parts supplied by reference TRBV7-9 and TRBJ2-2, is DTGVSQNPRHKITKRGQNVTFRCDPISEHNRLYWYRQTLGQGPEFLTYFQNEAQLEKSRLLSDRFSAERPKGSFSTLEIQRTEQGDSAMYLCASSFSPNTGELFFGEGSRLTVL.

The chain carries TRBV30 and TRBJ2-7, with D unresolved. With 0 bases removed from V and 2 bases from J, the gap between germline ends came to 5 bases. In germline, CDR1 is GTSNPN, CDR2 SVGIG (reference sequence). CDR3 size: 12 residues. The CDR3 spells CAWSVATYEQYF. The CDR3 nucleotides read TGTGCCTGGAGTGTTGCCACCTACGAGCAGTACTTC.

V and J are TRBV15 and TRBJ2-3; D is undetermined. The CDR3 runs 11 residues. Germline V gives CDR1 LNHNV, CDR2 YYDKDF (reference sequence). Trimming took off 3 bases at V and 5 bases at J, with 3 bases between the two ends. This CDR3 reads CATSRGDTQYF. Here the CDR3 DNA reads TGTGCCACCAGCAGGGGAGATACGCAGTATTTT.

The chain's CDR3 is CASSPRRGQGTEAFF. The CDR3 DNA reads TGTGCCAGTAGTCCCCGGCGAGGACAGGGCACTGAAGCTTTCTTT. This sequence joins TRBV19 and TRBJ1-1; 8 positions agree with TRBD1. The CDR3 extends over 15 amino acids. V dropped 5 bases and J dropped 4; count of bases not matched to a gene: 9. Germline-derived CDR1 and CDR2 are LNHDA and SQIVND (reference sequence).

The chain has TRBV5-1 and TRBJ1-2, with 11 nucleotides matching TRBD1. The V gene end was trimmed by 4 bases and the J gene end by 2 bases; junction bases not matched to a gene: 4. Germline lookup yields CDR1 SGHRS and CDR2 YFSETQ. The CDR3 contains 15 residues. The DNA of the CDR3 is TGCGCCAGCAGCCCCAGGACAGGGGGCAACTATGGCTACACCTTC. Translating it yields CASSPRTGGNYGYTF.

V is TRBV18 and J is TRBJ1-2; perhaps TRBD1 as D (5 bases). There are 18 residues in the CDR3. V was shortened by 3 bases and J by 5 bases, with 25 bases between the two germline ends. The germline V gene encodes CDR1 KGHSH and CDR2 LQKENI. The CDR3 DNA reads TGTGCCAGCTCACCTCGGGGCGGAAGGCCCAAGGGGTCTTATGGCTACACCTTC. This gives the protein CASSPRGGRPKGSYGYTF.

The chain carries TRBV29-1 and TRBJ1-1; D perhaps matches TRBD1 (5 bases). Trimming stripped 6 bases from V and 0 bases from J, with 17 bases between. Germline assignment: CDR1 SQVTM and CDR2 ANQGSEA. This CDR3 has 15 residues. CDR3 in amino acids: CSVGRRGTMNTEAFF. For the CDR3, the DNA is TGCAGCGTGGGGAGGCGAGGGACGATGAACACTGAAGCTTTCTTT.

This sequence joins TRBV28 and TRBJ2-2; TRBD2 agrees at 9 bases. CDR1 is MDHEN and CDR2 is SYDVKM in the germline V gene. The junction had 4 bases not matched to a gene; V was cut back by 2 bases and J by 0 bases. The CDR3 runs 17 residues. DNA for the CDR3: TGTGCCAGCAGTTTAGGAAGCGGGGGGACGAACACCGGGGAGCTGTTTTTT. Translation gives CASSLGSGGTNTGELFF.

This clone was observed once. The chain carries TRBV28 and TRBJ1-2; no clear D gene. The CDR3 is made up of 13 amino acids. Germline V gene lookup returns CDR1 MDHEN and CDR2 SYDVKM. Trimming removed 6 bases at V and 7 bases at J, with 15 bases between. The CDR3: CASRGPTNVGYTF. The CDR3 nucleotides are TGTGCCAGCAGAGGGCCCACGAACGTTGGCTACACCTTC.

CDR3 coding DNA: TGCGCCAGCAGCTTGGGTGGACGGGACTCTCTTCAGCCCCAGCATTTT. Protein: CASSLGGRDSLQPQHF. The chain uses TRBV5-1 and TRBJ1-5, with a possible D match to TRBD1 (5 bases). The CDR3 spans 16 residues. Trimming removed 0 bases from V and 6 bases from J, with 16 bases in between. The V gene's germline CDR1 is SGHRS and CDR2 YFSETQ.

The CDR3 DNA sequence: TGTGCCAGCAGCCCGACACAGGGGGCAGTTTACAATGAGCAGTTCTTC. This encodes CASSPTQGAVYNEQFF. The chain joins TRBV5-4 to TRBJ2-1; 9 bases are shared with TRBD1. Per germline, CDR1 SGHNT and CDR2 YYREEE (reference sequence). V dropped 4 bases and J dropped 4; count of bases not matched to a gene: 9. This CDR3 has 16 residues.

In this sample, this clone turned up once. The chain employs TRBV29-1 and TRBJ1-4; 8 bases are shared with TRBD1. V shed 7 bases and J 5 bases; nucleotides not matched to a gene: 6. Germline V lookup: CDR1 SQVTM, CDR2 ANQGSEA. The CDR3 consists of 13 residues. The CDR3 region has the DNA TGCAGCGCGGGGACAGGACGAAATGAAAAACTGTTTTTT. Translated: CSAGTGRNEKLFF.

The chain is built from TRBV5-4 and TRBJ2-7; 8 nucleotides align to TRBD1. CDR1 is SGHNT, CDR2 YYREEE, per germline (reference sequence). There are 15 residues in the CDR3. V lost 4 bases, J lost 3 bases, and 9 bases stayed unmatched. The CDR3 here is CASSRPLTGGYEQYF. The CDR3, as DNA: TGTGCCAGCAGCAGGCCTCTCACAGGGGGCTACGAGCAGTACTTC.

V gene TRBV5-4 combines with J gene TRBJ1-2; a possible D gene is TRBD1 (5 bases). Looked up from germline, CDR1 is SGHNT and CDR2 is YYREEE (reference sequence). The CDR3 is 13 residues long. V gave up 0 bases and J gave up 5 bases, with 8 bases separating them. The CDR3 is CASSLETAYGYTF. As DNA, the CDR3 is TGTGCCAGCAGCTTGGAGACAGCTTATGGCTACACCTTC. Filled out from reference TRBV5-4 and TRBJ1-2, the complete variable domain reads ETGVTQSPTHLIKTRGQQVTLRCSSQSGHNTVSWYQQALGQGPQFIFQYYREEENGRGNFPPRFSGLQFPNYSSELNVNALELDDSALYLCASSLETAYGYTFGSGTRLTVV.

The chain combines TRBV7-9 with TRBJ1-2, with a tentative D call TRBD1 (5 bases). V was shortened by 5 bases and J by 11 bases, with 15 bases between the two germline ends. CDR1 is SEHNR, CDR2 FQNEAQ, per germline (reference sequence). The CDR3 consists of 12 residues. The CDR3 coding sequence is TGTGCCAGCAGCCGATCTCAGGGTGGGTACACCTTC. As protein: CASSRSQGGYTF.

This clone has only a few counts. CDR3 bases: TGTGCCAGCAGTTCTACTGGGGGTCCGAACACTGAAGCTTTCTTT. This translates into CASSSTGGPNTEAFF. V usage is TRBV27 and J usage is TRBJ1-1; D may be TRBD1 (5 bases). The CDR3 consists of 15 residues. Trimming cost V 4 bases and J 1 base, with 13 bases left between them. CDR1 and CDR2 (germline): MNHEY, SMNVEV (reference sequence).

This clone was counted once. The rearrangement joins TRBV19 to TRBJ2-1, with a weak D call TRBD1 (7 bases). Germline CDR1 and CDR2: LNHDA and SQIVND (reference sequence). The CDR3 sequence is 15 residues long. V was trimmed by 7 bases and J by 2 bases, leaving 15 bases between them. CDR3 sequence (DNA): TGTGCCAGTACGGAGGGCAGGGGGACCTACAATGAGCAGTTCTTC. Residues: CASTEGRGTYNEQFF.

This clone showed up just a few times. The genes are TRBV6-6 and TRBJ1-3; D is undetermined. Trimming pared 5 bases from V and 0 bases from J, leaving 5 bases between. The CDR3 spans 13 residues. Germline loops: CDR1 MNHNY, CDR2 SVGAGI (reference sequence). CDR3 nucleotides: TGTGCCAGCAGTCTCCTCTCTGGAAACACCATATATTTT. Translated: CASSLLSGNTIYF.

The rearrangement joins TRBV9 to TRBJ1-2; a possible D gene is TRBD1 (5 bases). With 0 bases removed from V and 8 bases from J, the gap between germline ends came to 11 bases. The CDR3 consists of 13 residues. Germline CDR1 reads SGDLS; CDR2 reads YYNGEE. The CDR3 spells CASSVGPGGGYTF. The CDR3 DNA sequence: TGTGCCAGCAGCGTAGGGCCGGGGGGGGGCTACACCTTC.

The chain has TRBV30 and TRBJ1-2, with TRBD1 as a possible D gene (5 bases). Looked up from germline, CDR1 is GTSNPN and CDR2 is SVGIG (reference sequence). Trimming shortened V by 7 bases and J by 4 bases, and 13 bases separated the two germline ends. This CDR3 is built from 12 residues. The CDR3 here is CASATGGYGYTF. CDR3 in DNA: TGTGCCTCCGCGACTGGGGGCTATGGCTACACCTTC. The complete variable domain, with remaining parts taken from reference TRBV30 and TRBJ1-2, reads SQTIHQWPATLVQPVGSPLSLECTVEGTSNPNLYWYRQAAGRGLQLLFYSVGIGQISSEVPQNLSASRPQDRQFILSSKKLLLSDSGFYLCASATGGYGYTFGSGTRLTVV.

This rearrangement joins TRBV5-1 to TRBJ2-7, with no clear D. V was trimmed by 7 bases and J by 5 bases, leaving 16 bases between them. CDR3 size: 13 residues. Germline CDR1 is SGHRS and CDR2 is YFSETQ. CDR3 sequence: CASATRIAHEQYF. CDR3 DNA sequence: TGCGCCAGCGCTACAAGGATAGCCCACGAGCAGTACTTC.

The chain carries TRBV19 and TRBJ1-5, with 7 bases aligning to TRBD1. From germline, CDR1 is LNHDA and CDR2 SQIVND (reference sequence). V trimming: 6 bases; J trimming: 2 bases; junction bases outside the gene matches: 7. The CDR3 loop spans 15 amino acids. CDR3 residues: CASRMDRTGNQPQHF. In nucleotides, the CDR3 is TGTGCCAGTAGGATGGACAGGACGGGCAATCAGCCCCAGCATTTT. Full variable domain (outside the CDR3, taken from reference TRBV19 and TRBJ1-5): DGGITQSPKYLFRKEGQNVTLSCEQNLNHDAMYWYRQDPGQGLRLIYYSQIVNDFQKGDIAEGYSVSREKKESFPLTVTSAQKNPTAFYLCASRMDRTGNQPQHFGDGTRLSIL.